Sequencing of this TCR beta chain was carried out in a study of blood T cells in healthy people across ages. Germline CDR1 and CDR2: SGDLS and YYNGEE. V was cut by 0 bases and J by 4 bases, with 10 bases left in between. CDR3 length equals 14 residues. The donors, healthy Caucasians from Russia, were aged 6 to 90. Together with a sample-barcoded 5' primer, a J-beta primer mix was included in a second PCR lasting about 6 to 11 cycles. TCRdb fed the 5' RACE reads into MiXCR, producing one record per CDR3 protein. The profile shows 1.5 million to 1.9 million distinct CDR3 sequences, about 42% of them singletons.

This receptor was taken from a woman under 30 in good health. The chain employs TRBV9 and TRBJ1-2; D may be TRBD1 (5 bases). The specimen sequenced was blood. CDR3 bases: TGTGCCAGCAGCGTAGACCCGACAGCCTATGGCTACACCTTC. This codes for CASSVDPTAYGYTF.